This T cell receptor (beta chain) originates from a study of blood T cell repertoires in COVID-19. Study summary: In each case, the material was cDNA or gDNA derived from T cells, B-cell-depleted T cells, or PBMCs.

Study processing details: Reference gene primers were amplified, and this amplification served to estimate nucleated cell counts. Sequencing was performed with immunoSEQ multiplex PCR; in TCRdb, only in-frame clones are kept and a portion is missing. V, J and clone size derive from that table, while D and trimming were established from the DNA sequence. The data hold 320,000 or so clones, with 85% observed a single time. Clinical history reported by participants formed the basis on which cohorts were assigned. Exposed volunteers were people who met a COVID-19 case within 2 weeks before study entry. This CDR3 spans 15 amino acids. CDR1 and CDR2 from the germline V gene are SGHRS and YFSETQ. V lost 3 bases and J lost 4; bases outside the gene matches: 7.

The sequencing sample was made of PBMCs or T cells enriched from blood (not recorded which). V usage is TRBV5-1 and J usage is TRBJ2-3; 8 nucleotides align to TRBD2. This clonotype was sampled from a woman in her 30s who had been exposed to COVID-19. The CDR3: CASSSSGSGSDTQYF. The CDR3 DNA reads TGCGCCAGCAGCTCCAGCGGGAGCGGGTCAGATACGCAGTATTTT.